This T cell receptor beta chain was identified in a study of T cell responses to AZD1222 COVID-19 vaccine. For the study at large: Some second doses came at about 4 weeks and others at about 12 weeks; these were pooled. Points from the study as a whole: With dominance at 160-218 and 743-854, vaccine-associated CD4 TCRs spanned spike. Repertoire sampling was restricted to post-peak T cell response timepoints. Clonal diversity may have been underestimated, and the donors were mostly white British, with more females than males.

Notes on this clone: Its antigen is currently unknown.

This CDR3 comprises 14 residues. Germline CDR1 ENHRY, CDR2 SYGVKD. Trimming cost V 6 bases and J 1 base, with 13 bases left between them. Data came from immunoSEQ multiplex PCR; TCRdb stores just in-frame clones and leaves some out. Of over 130,000 clones listed, under 95% were seen once; the top ten hold around 5%. This chain connects TRBV10-3 to TRBJ2-7; D might be TRBD2 (6 bases). The sample here was peripheral blood, taken on day 0 of AZD1222 vaccination. This clonotype was obtained from an adult in good health. DNA of the CDR3: TGTGCCATCAGACCGGGACTGTCGTCCTACGAGCAGTACTTC. Protein: CAIRPGLSSYEQYF.